Sequencing of this TCR beta chain was carried out in a study of cytomegalovirus exposure and HLA in healthy donors. General observations from the study: Later, an analysis found that common viral pathogens appeared to be linked with several of the most significant clusters. A later analysis found that most CMV-associated TCR beta chains appeared HLA-restricted. Listed as cytomegalovirus-associated were 150 to 200 TCR beta chains.

Primers included in the PCR were 60 Vbeta and 13 Jbeta primers. Clones were read by immunoSEQ multiplex PCR, and TCRdb kept only the in-frame ones, dropping some. The profile shows about 150,000 clones, around 81% of them singletons. Turning to this clone: The antigen is not known.

The sequenced sample was PBMCs. This TCR was sampled from a woman in her thirties or forties in good health and CMV-seropositive.

The CDR3 DNA follows: TGTGCCAGCAGCTTGCTTCAGGGGACCGGGGAGCTGTTTTTT. It yields the protein CASSLLQGTGELFF. The chain joins TRBV7-3 to TRBJ2-2; D possibly corresponds to TRBD1 (6 bases). Per the germline V gene, CDR1 is SGHTA and CDR2 is FQGTGA. V was clipped by 3 bases and J by 5 bases, with 10 bases between them. The CDR3 spans 14 residues. Variable domain in full (rest from reference TRBV7-3 and TRBJ2-2): GAGVSQTPSNKVTEKGKYVELRCDPISGHTALYWYRQSLGQGPEFLIYFQGTGAADDSGLPNDRFFAVRPEGSVSTLKIQRTERGDSAVYLCASSLLQGTGELFFGEGSRLTVL.